The rows below give T cell receptor beta chains drawn from one sample of a study of blood T cell repertoires in COVID-19. Libraries were prepared by immunoSEQ multiplex PCR; TCRdb keeps only in-frame clonotypes and omits some of them. The sample includes approximately 220,000 clones, 70% to 90% of them seen just once. Source material: peripheral blood. The source of these receptors is a man between 45 and 60 years old with acute or convalescent COVID-19. CDR3s include the opening cysteine and the closing phenylalanine or tryptophan. Each record gives: V gene, J gene, D gene, clone size, CDR3 DNA, CDR3 protein. D genes are given only for firm matches. Part of the rows lack a size; the others show once, few, many or a class for expanded clones.

v_gene: TRBV18
j_gene: TRBJ2-7
d_gene: -
abundance: -
CDR3nt: TGTGCCAGCTCCCCATCTCAGGCGTCAAGGGGCGAGCAGTACTTC
CDR3aa: CASSPSQASRGEQYF

v_gene: TRBV19
j_gene: TRBJ1-1
d_gene: TRBD1
abundance: few
CDR3nt: TGTGCCAGTAGTGGAAGGACAGGGGGCACTGAAGCTTTCTTT
CDR3aa: CASSGRTGGTEAFF

v_gene: TRBV19
j_gene: TRBJ1-1
d_gene: -
abundance: few
CDR3nt: TGTGCCAGTAAGGACAGGAACACTGAAGCTTTCTTT
CDR3aa: CASKDRNTEAFF

v_gene: TRBV7-9
j_gene: TRBJ1-3
d_gene: -
abundance: -
CDR3nt: TGTGCCAGCAGCCCAATGGACAGACGCTCTGGAAACACCATATATTTT
CDR3aa: CASSPMDRRSGNTIYF

v_gene: TRBV18
j_gene: TRBJ2-1
d_gene: TRBD2
abundance: few
CDR3nt: TGTGCCAGCTCACCTTTCGGGGGGTACAATGAGCAGTTCTTC
CDR3aa: CASSPFGGYNEQFF

v_gene: TRBV4-1
j_gene: TRBJ1-2
d_gene: -
abundance: -
CDR3nt: TGCGCCAGCAGTCAAAATTATCTAAGCTATGGCTACACCTTC
CDR3aa: CASSQNYLSYGYTF

v_gene: TRBV19
j_gene: TRBJ1-4
d_gene: TRBD1
abundance: -
CDR3nt: TGTGCCAGTAGCCCGACAGGGCAAATCCTTGCAACTAATGAAAAACTGTTTTTT
CDR3aa: CASSPTGQILATNEKLFF

v_gene: TRBV6-5
j_gene: TRBJ1-3
d_gene: TRBD1
abundance: -
CDR3nt: TGTGCCAGCAGAAGTACAGGGGTCTTTGGAAACACCATATATTTT
CDR3aa: CASRSTGVFGNTIYF

v_gene: TRBV4-1
j_gene: TRBJ1-4
d_gene: -
abundance: once
CDR3nt: TGCGCCAGCAGCCCCTGGGCGGGGGAGACACAAAAACTGTTTTTT
CDR3aa: CASSPWAGETQKLFF

v_gene: TRBV5-1
j_gene: TRBJ2-5
d_gene: TRBD2
abundance: -
CDR3nt: TGCGCCAGCAGCTTGGGCCCTAGGCGGGGGTACCAAGAGACCCAGTACTTC
CDR3aa: CASSLGPRRGYQETQYF